The 6 T cell receptor beta chains listed next were all sequenced from one sample in a study of OX40 agonist ivuxolimab in advanced cancers. Only in-frame clones appear in the TCRdb table, and some are missing; sequencing was by immunoSEQ multiplex PCR. The table has around 76,000 clones, roughly 84% seen once. The specimen was CD4+ or CD8+ T cells sorted from blood, collected in a trial of the OX40 agonist ivuxolimab. All receptors derive from an adult with an advanced solid tumor such as melanoma, head and neck, liver or kidney cancer.

The chain is built from TRBV5-1 and TRBJ2-3; D gene unclear. Trimming took 1 base from V and 1 from J, leaving 13 bases between them. This CDR3 contains 16 residues. Germline values: CDR1 SGHRS, CDR2 YFSETQ. CDR3 coding DNA: TGCGCCAGCAGCTTGTCTGTGATGAGTGGCACAGATACGCAGTATTTT. Residues: CASSLSVMSGTDTQYF. The full variable domain, completed using reference TRBV5-1 and TRBJ2-3, is KAGVTQTPRYLIKTRGQQVTLSCSPISGHRSVSWYQQTPGQGLQFLFEYFSETQRNKGNFPGRFSGRQFSNSRSEMNVSTLELGDSALYLCASSLSVMSGTDTQYFGPGTRLTVL.

The chain combines TRBV10-3 with TRBJ1-2, with 12 bases lining up with TRBD1. Germline V gene data show CDR1 as ENHRY and CDR2 as SYGVKD. With 6 bases clipped from V and 5 bases from J, the junction kept 10 bases outside the gene matches. The CDR3 runs to 16 residues. The CDR3 here is CAISRDRGPGTYGYTF. The CDR3 DNA is TGTGCCATCAGCCGGGACAGGGGGCCTGGTACGTATGGCTACACCTTC.

This clone occurred a few times. The chain recombines TRBV10-1 with TRBJ2-7; 9 bases are shared with TRBD1. CDR3 length: 15 residues. Trimming removed 6 bases from V and 6 bases from J; junction bases left unmatched: 12. Germline assignment: CDR1 WNHNN and CDR2 SYGVQD (reference sequence). The CDR3 sequence: CASSPTPTGGTEQYF. CDR3 DNA: TGCGCCAGCAGCCCGACCCCGACAGGGGGGACCGAGCAGTACTTC.

To note about this clone: At the DNA level, this CDR3 is encoded by other sequences in the same sample as well. The chain employs TRBV5-1 and TRBJ2-5; D ambiguous. Germline V gene lookup returns CDR1 SGHRS and CDR2 YFSETQ. This CDR3 comprises 11 residues. Trimming pared 5 bases from V and 2 bases from J, leaving 4 bases between. CDR3 nucleotide sequence: TGCGCCAGCAGTTTGCAAGAGACCCAGTACTTC. This translates into CASSLQETQYF. Based on the CDR3 plus reference TRBV5-1 and TRBJ2-5, the full variable domain is KAGVTQTPRYLIKTRGQQVTLSCSPISGHRSVSWYQQTPGQGLQFLFEYFSETQRNKGNFPGRFSGRQFSNSRSEMNVSTLELGDSALYLCASSLQETQYFGPGTRLLVL.

The V and J genes are TRBV5-5 and TRBJ1-5, with 8 positions matching TRBD1. Looked up from germline, CDR1 is SGHKS and CDR2 is YYEKEE (reference sequence). The V and J ends lost 1 base and 4 bases, in that order; junction bases with no gene match: 7. The CDR3 loop spans 16 amino acids. CDR3 loop: CASSLYSGGQNQPQHF. The CDR3 nucleotides read TGTGCCAGCAGCTTGTATTCAGGGGGCCAAAATCAGCCCCAGCATTTT.

The gene calls are TRBV6-5 and TRBJ2-5; 7 nucleotides agree with TRBD1. This CDR3 spans 15 amino acids. The J segment lost 5 bases and the V segment lost 5 bases, leaving 11 bases of the junction unmatched. Germline-derived CDR1 and CDR2 are MNHEY and SVGAGI. The CDR3: CASSPWDRVRETQYF. DNA of the CDR3: TGTGCCAGCAGTCCGTGGGACAGAGTCCGGGAGACCCAGTACTTC.